This T cell receptor (beta chain) was retrieved from a study of lymphopenia after photon versus proton radiotherapy (dated by TCRdb to about 2019). Regarding the complete study: In patients with gastrointestinal tumors who developed high-grade lymphopenia, the study compared the immunological effects of photon radiation therapy with those of proton radiation therapy. The study aimed to characterize how the two radiation modalities differ in their impact on the immune system. The cohort comprised 20 patients with gastrointestinal tumors who received either photon or proton therapy and then developed lymphopenia. General conclusions and limits of the study: After the lymphocyte count nadir, repertoires from photon-treated patients showed oligoclonal expansion, particularly of CD8+ Temra cells, and this expansion drove the decline in diversity. During treatment, patients who received photon therapy lost naive T cells and TCR diversity and gained effector/memory populations, whereas patients who received proton therapy remained relatively stable. Across the cohort, among patients who died, a greater drop in TCR diversity after the nadir was inversely correlated with overall survival time. The survival association was assessed only in patients who died, and better survival with proton therapy was presented by the authors as a possibility rather than a demonstrated result.

The CDR3 measures 13 amino acids from cysteine to phenylalanine. The only DNA kept is the CDR3, 39 bases in frame from the first base. The germline V gene encodes CDR1 KGHSH and CDR2 LQKENI. V and J are truncated by 3 bases and 0 bases respectively, leaving an intervening sequence of 4 bases. Comment on this clone: The antigen this receptor binds is unknown. No clone much larger than this one lies a single base away; base qualities are absent.

Library preparation used the immunoSEQ multiplex PCR assay. Alongside multiparametric flow cytometry, deep sequencing of rearranged TCR beta loci was used to profile the T cell repertoires. In its TCRdb copy, this immuneACCESS table keeps in-frame sequences only and misses some clones. Where compared with another copy, unresolved V genes explain less than half of these, and the others have no known cause. This sample is represented by about 4,900 clones; about 91% of them were singletons. Of the sample, approximately 23% falls within the top ten clones. This specimen consisted of peripheral blood, obtained from a patient treated with photon-based radiotherapy. The sequence came from a man of 80 years or more with cholangiocarcinoma. The chain was built from TRBV18 and TRBJ2-3; the D gene cannot be named for sure. CDR3 loop: CASSPPSTDTQYF. The DNA is as follows: TGTGCCAGCTCACCCCCGAGCACAGATACGCAGTATTTT. With the rest looked up from the reference TRBV18 and TRBJ2-3 genes rather than sequenced, the full variable domain is NAGVMQNPRHLVRRRGQEARLRCSPMKGHSHVYWYRQLPEEGLKFMVYLQKENIIDESGMPKERFSAEFPKEGPSILRIQQVVRGDSAAYFCASSPPSTDTQYFGPGTRLTVL.